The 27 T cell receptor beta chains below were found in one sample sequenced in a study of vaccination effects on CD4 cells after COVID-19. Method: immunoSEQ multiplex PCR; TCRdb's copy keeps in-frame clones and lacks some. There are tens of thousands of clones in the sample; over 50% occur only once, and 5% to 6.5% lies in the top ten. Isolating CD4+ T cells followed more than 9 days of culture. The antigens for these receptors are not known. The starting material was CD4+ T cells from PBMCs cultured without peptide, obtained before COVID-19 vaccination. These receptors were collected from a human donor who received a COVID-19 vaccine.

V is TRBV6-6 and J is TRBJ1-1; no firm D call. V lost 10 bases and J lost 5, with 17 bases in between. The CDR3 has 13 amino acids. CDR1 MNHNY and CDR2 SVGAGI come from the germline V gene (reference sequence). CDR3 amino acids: CATYPPFETEAFF. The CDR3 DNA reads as TGTGCCACCTACCCGCCGTTTGAGACTGAAGCTTTCTTT.

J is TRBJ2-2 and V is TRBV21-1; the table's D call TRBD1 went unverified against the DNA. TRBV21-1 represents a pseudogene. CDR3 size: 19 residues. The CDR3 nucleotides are TGTGCCAGCAGCAAGTCACATCGATCCAGGGGCGCGGACACCGGGGAGCTGTTTTTT. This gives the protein CASSKSHRSRGADTGELFF.

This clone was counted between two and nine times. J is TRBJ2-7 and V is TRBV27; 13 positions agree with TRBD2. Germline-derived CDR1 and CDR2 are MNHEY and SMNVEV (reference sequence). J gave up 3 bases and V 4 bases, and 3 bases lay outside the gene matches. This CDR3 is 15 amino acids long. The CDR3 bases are TGTGCCAGCAGTTCCGGACTAGCGGGAGTCTACGAGCAGTACTTC. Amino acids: CASSSGLAGVYEQYF.

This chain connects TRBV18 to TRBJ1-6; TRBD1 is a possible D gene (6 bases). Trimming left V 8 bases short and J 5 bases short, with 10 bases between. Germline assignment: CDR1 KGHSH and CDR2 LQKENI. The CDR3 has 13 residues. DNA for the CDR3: TGTGCCAGCCGAGGGGGTGATAATTCACCCCTCCACTTT. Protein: CASRGGDNSPLHF.

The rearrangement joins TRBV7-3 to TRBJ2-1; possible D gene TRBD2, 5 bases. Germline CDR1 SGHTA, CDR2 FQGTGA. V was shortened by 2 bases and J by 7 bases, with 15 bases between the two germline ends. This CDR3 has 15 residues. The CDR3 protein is CASSLGRGFKNEQFF. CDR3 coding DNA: TGTGCCAGCAGCTTAGGTCGGGGTTTTAAGAATGAGCAGTTCTTC.

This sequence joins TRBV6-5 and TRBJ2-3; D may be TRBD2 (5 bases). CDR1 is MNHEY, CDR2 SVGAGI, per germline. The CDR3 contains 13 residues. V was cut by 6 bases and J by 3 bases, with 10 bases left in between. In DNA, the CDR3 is TGTGCCAGCAGGCGGGCGGGTACAGATACGCAGTATTTT. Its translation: CASRRAGTDTQYF.

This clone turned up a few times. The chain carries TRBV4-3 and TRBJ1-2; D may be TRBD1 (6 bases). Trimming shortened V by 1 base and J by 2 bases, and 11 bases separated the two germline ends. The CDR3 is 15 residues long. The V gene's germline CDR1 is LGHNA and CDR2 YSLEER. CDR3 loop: CASSQGRTENYGYTF. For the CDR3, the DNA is TGCGCCAGCAGCCAAGGGAGGACAGAAAACTATGGCTACACCTTC.

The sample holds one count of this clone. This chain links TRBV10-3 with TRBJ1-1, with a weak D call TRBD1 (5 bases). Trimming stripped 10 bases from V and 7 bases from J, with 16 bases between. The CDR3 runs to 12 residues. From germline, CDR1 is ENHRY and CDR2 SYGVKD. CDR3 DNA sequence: TGTGCCACCGAAGGGTCAGGGAGTGAAGCTTTCTTT. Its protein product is CATEGSGSEAFF.

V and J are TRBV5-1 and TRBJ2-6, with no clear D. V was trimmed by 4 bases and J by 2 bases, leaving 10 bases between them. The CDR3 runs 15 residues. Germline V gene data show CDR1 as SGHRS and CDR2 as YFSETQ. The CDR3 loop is CASSPRLAGANVLTF. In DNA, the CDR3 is TGCGCCAGCAGCCCCCGCCTTGCTGGGGCCAACGTCCTGACTTTC.

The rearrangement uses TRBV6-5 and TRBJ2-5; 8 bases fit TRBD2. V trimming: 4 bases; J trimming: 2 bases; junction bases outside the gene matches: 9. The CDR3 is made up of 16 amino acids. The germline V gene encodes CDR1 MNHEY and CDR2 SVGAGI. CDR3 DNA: TGTGCCAGCAGTTCTCTATCCGGGACTAGACAAGAGACCCAGTACTTC. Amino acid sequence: CASSSLSGTRQETQYF.

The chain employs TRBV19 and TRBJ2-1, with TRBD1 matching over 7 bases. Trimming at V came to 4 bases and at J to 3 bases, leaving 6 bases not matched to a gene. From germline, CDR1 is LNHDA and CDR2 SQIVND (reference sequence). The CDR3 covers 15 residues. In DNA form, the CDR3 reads TGTGCCAGTAGTAGCCGGGACAGTTTCTACAATGAGCAGTTCTTC. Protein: CASSSRDSFYNEQFF.

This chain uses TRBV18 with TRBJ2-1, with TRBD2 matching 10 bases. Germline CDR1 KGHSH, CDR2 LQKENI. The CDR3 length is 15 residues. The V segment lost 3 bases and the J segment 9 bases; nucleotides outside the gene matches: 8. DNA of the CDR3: TGTGCCAGCTCACCTCTAGCGGGGGATCGTTTTGAGCAGTTCTTC. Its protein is CASSPLAGDRFEQFF.

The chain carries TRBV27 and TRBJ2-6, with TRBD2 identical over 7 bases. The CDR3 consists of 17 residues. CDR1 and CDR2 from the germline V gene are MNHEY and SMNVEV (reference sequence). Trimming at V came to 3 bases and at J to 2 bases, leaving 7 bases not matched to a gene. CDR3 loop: CASSFEWGGAGANVLTF. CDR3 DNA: TGTGCCAGCAGTTTTGAATGGGGAGGGGCTGGGGCCAACGTCCTGACTTTC. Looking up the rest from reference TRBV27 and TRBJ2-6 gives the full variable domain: EAQVTQNPRYLITVTGKKLTVTCSQNMNHEYMSWYRQDPGLGLRQIYYSMNVEVTDKGDVPEGYKVSRKEKRNFPLILESPSPNQTSLYFCASSFEWGGAGANVLTFGAGSRLTVL.

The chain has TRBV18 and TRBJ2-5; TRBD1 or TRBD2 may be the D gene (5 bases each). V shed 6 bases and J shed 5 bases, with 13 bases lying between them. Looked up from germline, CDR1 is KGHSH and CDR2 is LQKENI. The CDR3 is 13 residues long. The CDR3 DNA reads TGTGCCAGCTCGCCCGGGGCGGTCGAGACCCAGTACTTC. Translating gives CASSPGAVETQYF.

The CDR3 DNA sequence: TGTGCCAGCAGCCCCGGGGCGATCTCTGGGGCCAACGTCCTGACTTTC. It translates to CASSPGAISGANVLTF. The rearrangement joins TRBV7-9 to TRBJ2-6; D could derive from TRBD1 or TRBD2 (5 bases each). This CDR3 contains 16 residues. Looked up from germline, CDR1 is SEHNR and CDR2 is FQNEAQ (reference sequence). The V and J ends lost 5 bases and 0 bases respectively, with 11 bases between them. Complete variable domain (other parts from reference TRBV7-9 and TRBJ2-6): DTGVSQNPRHKITKRGQNVTFRCDPISEHNRLYWYRQTLGQGPEFLTYFQNEAQLEKSRLLSDRFSAERPKGSFSTLEIQRTEQGDSAMYLCASSPGAISGANVLTFGAGSRLTVL.

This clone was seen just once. In DNA, the CDR3 is TGCGCCAGCAGCCCACTAGCGGGGGGGCTTGATACGCAGTATTTT. It encodes CASSPLAGGLDTQYF. The chain recombines TRBV4-3 with TRBJ2-3; TRBD2 agrees at 13 bases. Germline V CDR1 and CDR2: LGHNA, YSLEER. The junction had 4 bases not matched to a gene; V was cut back by 4 bases and J by 6 bases. The CDR3 runs to 15 residues.

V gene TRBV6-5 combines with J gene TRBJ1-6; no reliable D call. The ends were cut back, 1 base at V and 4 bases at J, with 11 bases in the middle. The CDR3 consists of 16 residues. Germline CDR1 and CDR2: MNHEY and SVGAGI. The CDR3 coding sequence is TGTGCCAGCAGTTACTACGCACCGAAGTATAATTCACCCCTCCACTTT. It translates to CASSYYAPKYNSPLHF.

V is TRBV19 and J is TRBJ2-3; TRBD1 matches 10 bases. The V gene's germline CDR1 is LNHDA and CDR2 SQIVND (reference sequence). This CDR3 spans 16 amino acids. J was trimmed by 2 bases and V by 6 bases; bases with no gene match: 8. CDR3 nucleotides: TGTGCCAGTAGACCCAGACAGGGGGCTTTCACAGATACGCAGTATTTT. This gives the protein CASRPRQGAFTDTQYF.

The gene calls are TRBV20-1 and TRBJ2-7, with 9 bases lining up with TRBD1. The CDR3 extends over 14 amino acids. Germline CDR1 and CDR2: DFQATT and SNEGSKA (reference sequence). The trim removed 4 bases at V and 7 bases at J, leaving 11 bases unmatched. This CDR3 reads CSANDRGYDQEQYF. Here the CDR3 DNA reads TGCAGTGCTAATGACAGGGGGTACGATCAGGAGCAGTACTTC.

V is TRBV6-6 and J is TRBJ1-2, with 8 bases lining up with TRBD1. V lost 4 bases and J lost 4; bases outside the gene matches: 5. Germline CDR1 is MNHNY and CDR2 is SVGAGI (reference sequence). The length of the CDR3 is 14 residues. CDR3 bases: TGTGCCAGCAGTTCAGGGGGCTCCTTCTATGGCTACACCTTC. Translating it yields CASSSGGSFYGYTF.

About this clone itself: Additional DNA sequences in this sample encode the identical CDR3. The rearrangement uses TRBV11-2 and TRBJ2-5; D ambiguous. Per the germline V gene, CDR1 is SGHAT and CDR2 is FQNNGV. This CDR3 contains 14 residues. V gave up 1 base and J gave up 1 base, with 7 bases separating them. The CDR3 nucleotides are TGTGCCAGCAGCTTAGCTGCATTCCAAGAGACCCAGTACTTC. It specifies CASSLAAFQETQYF. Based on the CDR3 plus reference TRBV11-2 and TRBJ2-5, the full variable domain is EAGVAQSPRYKIIEKRQSVAFWCNPISGHATLYWYQQILGQGPKLLIQFQNNGVVDDSQLPKDRFSAERLKGVDSTLKIQPAKLEDSAVYLCASSLAAFQETQYFGPGTRLLVL.

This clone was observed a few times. The CDR3 protein is CASSLEPGTTTEAFF. CDR3 coding DNA: TGTGCCAGCAGCTTAGAGCCGGGGACCACCACTGAAGCTTTCTTT. The chain employs TRBV11-2 and TRBJ1-1, with D maybe TRBD1 (5 bases). Trimming cost V 0 bases and J 4 bases, with 12 bases left between them. Germline V gene data show CDR1 as SGHAT and CDR2 as FQNNGV. This CDR3 has 15 residues.

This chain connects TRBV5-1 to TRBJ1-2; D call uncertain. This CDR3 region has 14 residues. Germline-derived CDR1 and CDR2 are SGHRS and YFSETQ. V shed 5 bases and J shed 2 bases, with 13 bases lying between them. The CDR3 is CASRPDGLNYGYTF. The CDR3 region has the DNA TGCGCCAGCAGACCCGACGGGTTAAACTATGGCTACACCTTC.

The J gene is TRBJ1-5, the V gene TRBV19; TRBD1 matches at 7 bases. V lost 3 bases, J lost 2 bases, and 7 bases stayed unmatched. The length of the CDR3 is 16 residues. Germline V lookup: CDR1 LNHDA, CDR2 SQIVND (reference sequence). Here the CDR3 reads CASSITGVLGNQPQHF. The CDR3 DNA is TGTGCCAGTAGTATTACAGGGGTCTTGGGCAATCAGCCCCAGCATTTT.

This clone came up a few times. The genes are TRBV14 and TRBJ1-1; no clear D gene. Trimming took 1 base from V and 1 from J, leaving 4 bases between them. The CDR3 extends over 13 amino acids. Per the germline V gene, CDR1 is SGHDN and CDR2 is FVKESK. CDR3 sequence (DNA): TGTGCCAGCAGCCAAGGAAAGAACACTGAAGCTTTCTTT. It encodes CASSQGKNTEAFF.

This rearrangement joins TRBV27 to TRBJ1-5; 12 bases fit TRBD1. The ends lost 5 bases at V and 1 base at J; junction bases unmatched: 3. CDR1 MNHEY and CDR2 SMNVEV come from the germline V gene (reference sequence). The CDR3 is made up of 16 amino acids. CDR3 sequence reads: CASSLGTGGSNQPQHF. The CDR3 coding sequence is TGTGCCAGCAGTCTAGGGACAGGGGGCAGCAATCAGCCCCAGCATTTT.

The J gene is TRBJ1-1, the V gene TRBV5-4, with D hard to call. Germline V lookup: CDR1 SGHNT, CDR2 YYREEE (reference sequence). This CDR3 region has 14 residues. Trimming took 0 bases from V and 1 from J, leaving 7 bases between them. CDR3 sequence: CASSLAAGNTEAFF. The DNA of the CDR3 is TGTGCCAGCAGCTTGGCCGCAGGGAACACTGAAGCTTTCTTT.